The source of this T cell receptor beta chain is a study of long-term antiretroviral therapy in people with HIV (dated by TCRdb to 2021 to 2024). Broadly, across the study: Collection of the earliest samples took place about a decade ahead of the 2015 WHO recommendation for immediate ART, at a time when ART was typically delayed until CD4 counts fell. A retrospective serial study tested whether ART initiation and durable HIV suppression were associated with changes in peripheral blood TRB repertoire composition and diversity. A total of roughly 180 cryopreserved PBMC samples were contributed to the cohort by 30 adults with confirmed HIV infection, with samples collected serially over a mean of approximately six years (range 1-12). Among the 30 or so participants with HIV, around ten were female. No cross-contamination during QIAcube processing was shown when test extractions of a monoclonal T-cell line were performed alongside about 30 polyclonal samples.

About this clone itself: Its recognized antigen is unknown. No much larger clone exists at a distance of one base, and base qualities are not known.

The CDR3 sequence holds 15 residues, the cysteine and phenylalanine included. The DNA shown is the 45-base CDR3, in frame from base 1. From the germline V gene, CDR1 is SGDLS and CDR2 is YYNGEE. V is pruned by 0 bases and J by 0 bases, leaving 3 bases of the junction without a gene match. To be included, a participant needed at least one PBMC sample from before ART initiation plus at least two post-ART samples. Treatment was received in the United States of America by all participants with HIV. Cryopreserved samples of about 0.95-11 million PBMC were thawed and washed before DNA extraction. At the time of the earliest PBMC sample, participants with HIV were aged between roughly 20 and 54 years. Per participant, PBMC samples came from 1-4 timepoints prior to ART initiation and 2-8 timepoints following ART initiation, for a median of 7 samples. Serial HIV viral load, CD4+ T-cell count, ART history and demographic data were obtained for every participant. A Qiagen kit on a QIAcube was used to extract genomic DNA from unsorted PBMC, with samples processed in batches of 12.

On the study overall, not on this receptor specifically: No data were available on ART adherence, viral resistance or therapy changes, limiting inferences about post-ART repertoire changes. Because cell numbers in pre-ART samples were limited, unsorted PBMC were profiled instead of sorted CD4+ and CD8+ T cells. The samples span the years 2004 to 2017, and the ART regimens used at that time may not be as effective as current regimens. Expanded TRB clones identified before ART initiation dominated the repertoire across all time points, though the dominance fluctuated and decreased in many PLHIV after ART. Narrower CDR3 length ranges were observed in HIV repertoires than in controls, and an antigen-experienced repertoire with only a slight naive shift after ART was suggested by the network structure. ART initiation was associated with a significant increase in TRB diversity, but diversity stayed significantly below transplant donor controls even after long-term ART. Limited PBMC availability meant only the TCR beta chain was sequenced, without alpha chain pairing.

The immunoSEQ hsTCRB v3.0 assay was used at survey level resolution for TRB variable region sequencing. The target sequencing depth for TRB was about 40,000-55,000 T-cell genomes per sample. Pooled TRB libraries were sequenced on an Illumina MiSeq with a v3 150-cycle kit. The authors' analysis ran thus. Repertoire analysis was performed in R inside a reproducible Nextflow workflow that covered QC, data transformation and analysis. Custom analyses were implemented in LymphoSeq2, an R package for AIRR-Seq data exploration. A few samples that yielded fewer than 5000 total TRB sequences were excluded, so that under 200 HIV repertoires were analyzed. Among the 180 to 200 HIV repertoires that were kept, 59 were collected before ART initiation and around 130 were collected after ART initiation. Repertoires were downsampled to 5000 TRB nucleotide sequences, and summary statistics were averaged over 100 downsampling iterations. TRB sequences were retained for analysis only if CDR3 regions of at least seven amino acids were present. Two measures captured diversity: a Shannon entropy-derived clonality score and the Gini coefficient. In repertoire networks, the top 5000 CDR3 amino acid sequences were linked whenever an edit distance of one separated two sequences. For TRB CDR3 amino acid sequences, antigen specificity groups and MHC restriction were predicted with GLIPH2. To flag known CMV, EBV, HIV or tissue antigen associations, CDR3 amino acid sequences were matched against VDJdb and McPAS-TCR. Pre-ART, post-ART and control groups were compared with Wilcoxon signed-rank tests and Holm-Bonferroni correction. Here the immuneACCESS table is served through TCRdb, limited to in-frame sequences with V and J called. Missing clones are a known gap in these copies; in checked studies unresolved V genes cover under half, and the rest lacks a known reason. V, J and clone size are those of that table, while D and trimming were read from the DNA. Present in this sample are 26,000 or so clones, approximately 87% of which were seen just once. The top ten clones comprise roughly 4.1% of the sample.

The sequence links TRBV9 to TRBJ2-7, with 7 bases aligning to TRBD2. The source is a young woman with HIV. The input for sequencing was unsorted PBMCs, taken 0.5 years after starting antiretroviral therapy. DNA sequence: TGTGCCAGCAGCGTAGGGGCTAGCGGCTCCTACGAGCAGTACTTC. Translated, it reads CASSVGASGSYEQYF.